This entry lists 26 T cell receptor beta chains sequenced from one sample in a study of breast tumors, draining lymph nodes, adjacent tissues. Each CDR3 protein gets one entry after TCRdb re-called the multiplex PCR reads with MiXCR. In the table there are around 25,000 distinct CDR3 sequences, 20% to 25% of which are singletons. The sample was breast tumor tissue. All receptors derive from a female donor with breast cancer. Some clones in this sample may be carry-over from other donors' samples.

This clonotype was seen ten or more times. The rearrangement joins TRBV7-9 to TRBJ2-7; D not resolved. Germline V gene lookup returns CDR1 SEHNR and CDR2 FQNEAQ (reference sequence). This CDR3 is built from 11 residues. Trimming pared 5 bases from V and 3 bases from J, leaving 5 bases between. The chain's CDR3 is CASSDNYEQYF. Here the CDR3 DNA reads TGTGCCAGCAGCGACAACTACGAGCAGTACTTC.

This clonotype has a count of ten or more. The chain is built from TRBV24-1 and TRBJ2-6, with TRBD2 matching 7 bases. Germline V gives CDR1 KGHDR, CDR2 SFDVKD. This CDR3 region has 14 residues. With 7 bases clipped from V and 2 bases from J, the junction kept 1 base outside the gene matches. In nucleotides, the CDR3 is TGTGCCACCAGGGGAGGGGCTGGGGCCAACGTCCTGACTTTC. Protein sequence: CATRGGAGANVLTF.

Comment on this clonotype: This could be a read error, since a much larger clone is one nucleotide away. This sequence joins TRBV18 and TRBJ2-3; TRBD1 aligns across 9 bases. The CDR3 loop spans 15 amino acids. The trim removed 3 bases at V and 6 bases at J, leaving 7 bases unmatched. CDR1 is KGHSH and CDR2 is LQKENI in the germline V gene. The CDR3 DNA reads TGTGCCAGCTCACCCGGGGACAGGGCAGGCGATACGCAGTATTTT. This sequence encodes CASSPGDRAGDTQYF. Complete variable domain (other parts from reference TRBV18 and TRBJ2-3): NAGVMQNPRHLVRRRGQEARLRCSPMKGHSHVYWYRQLPEEGLKFMVYLQKENIIDESGMPKERFSAEFPKEGPSILRIQQVVRGDSAAYFCASSPGDRAGDTQYFGPGTRLTVL.

This clonotype came up many times. This chain connects TRBV20-1 to TRBJ2-7; TRBD1 might be the D (6 bases). The germline gives CDR1 DFQATT, CDR2 SNEGSKA (reference sequence). This CDR3 is 12 amino acids long. V shed 2 bases and J shed 3 bases, with 8 bases lying between them. The CDR3 sequence is CSARHRDYEQYF. CDR3 coding DNA: TGCAGTGCTAGACACAGGGACTACGAGCAGTACTTC.

This clonotype was seen at least ten times. V usage is TRBV30 and J usage is TRBJ2-1; the D gene is possibly TRBD2 (6 bases). Germline V gene lookup returns CDR1 GTSNPN and CDR2 SVGIG (reference sequence). CDR3 size: 13 residues. V was shortened by 5 bases and J by 3 bases, with 11 bases between the two germline ends. DNA of the CDR3: TGTGCCTGGTCTAGCGCCTACTACAATGAGCAGTTCTTC. Translating gives CAWSSAYYNEQFF.

About this clonotype itself: This may be a read error, as it is one base from a much larger clone. This CDR3 fails to terminate in the conserved phenylalanine or tryptophan, so it likely reflects a read error. V usage is TRBV12-3 or TRBV12-4 and J usage is TRBJ1-5; D gene ambiguous. The length of the CDR3 is 13 residues. V lost 3 bases to trimming and J lost 1 base, with 4 bases between them. The CDR3 DNA sequence: TGTGCCAGCAGTTTGACCAGCAATCAGCCCCAGCATTCT. Translation: CASSLTSNQPQHS.

About this clonotype: Possible read error: a much larger clone is one base away. V and J are TRBV7-6 and TRBJ2-7; the match to TRBD1 covers 9 bases. Germline assignment: CDR1 SGHVS and CDR2 FNYEAQ. This CDR3 region has 14 residues. DNA of the CDR3: TGTGCCAGCACCCGCGGGACAGGGACCTACGGGCAGTACTTC. Translation: CASTRGTGTYGQYF. The full variable domain, rest sourced from reference TRBV7-6 and TRBJ2-7, is GAGVSQSPRYKVTKRGQDVALRCDPISGHVSLYWYRQALGQGPEFLTYFNYEAQQDKSGLPNDRFSAERPEGSISTLTIQRTEQRDSAMYRCASTRGTGTYGQYFGPGTRLTVT.

This clonotype was recorded at least ten times. The J gene is TRBJ2-1, the V gene TRBV6-1, with 10 bases identical to TRBD1. Germline loops: CDR1 MNHNS, CDR2 SASEGT. The ends lost 4 bases at V and 3 bases at J; junction bases unmatched: 3. The CDR3 length is 15 residues. The CDR3 coding sequence is TGTGCCAGCAGTGCGACAGGGGGCAACTACAATGAGCAGTTCTTC. The encoded protein is CASSATGGNYNEQFF.

This clonotype has at least ten counts. V gene TRBV12-5 combines with J gene TRBJ2-1; D not resolved. Trimming cost V 1 base and J 0 bases, with 10 bases left between them. CDR1 and CDR2 from the germline V gene are LGHNT and FRNRAP. The length of the CDR3 is 16 residues. The chain's CDR3 is CASGLGTASSYNEQFF. CDR3 DNA sequence: TGTGCTAGTGGTTTGGGTACTGCTAGCTCCTACAATGAGCAGTTCTTC.

This clonotype has at least ten counts. The CDR3 loop reads CASSLGQGKQYF. The CDR3 DNA is TGTGCCAGCAGCCTTGGACAGGGGAAGCAGTACTTC. V is TRBV3-1 and J is TRBJ2-7, with TRBD1 matching 9 bases. V shed 4 bases, J shed 8 bases, and the junction held 3 bases outside the gene matches. CDR3 length: 12 amino acids. Germline CDR1 reads LGHDT; CDR2 reads YNNKEL (reference sequence).

There are many counts of this clonotype. This rearrangement joins TRBV11-2 to TRBJ2-1; maybe TRBD2 (6 bases). This CDR3 comprises 15 residues. V was trimmed by 2 bases and J by 8 bases, leaving 16 bases between them. The germline CDR1 and CDR2 sequences are SGHAT and FQNNGV. The DNA of the CDR3 is TGTGCCAGCAGCTTATCGGAGGAGGGATTCCATGAGCAGTTCTTC. This codes for CASSLSEEGFHEQFF.

The table lists this clonotype with many counts. The chain has TRBV5-1 and TRBJ2-3; D is uncertain. CDR1 and CDR2 from the germline V gene are SGHRS and YFSETQ. V lost 1 base and J lost 0, with 3 bases in between. The CDR3 covers 13 residues. In DNA, the CDR3 is TGCGCCAGCAGCTTGAGGAGCACAGATACGCAGTATTTT. Translation gives CASSLRSTDTQYF.

This clonotype appeared many times. The chain joins TRBV9 to TRBJ2-2; 9 nucleotides align to TRBD1. V lost 3 bases and J lost 4; bases outside the gene matches: 7. The CDR3 has 16 residues. Germline V gives CDR1 SGDLS, CDR2 YYNGEE. CDR3 amino acids: CASSGQQGAATGELFF. CDR3 DNA: TGTGCCAGCAGCGGACAACAGGGGGCTGCCACCGGGGAGCTGTTTTTT.

This clonotype was observed at least ten times. This chain joins TRBV7-8 and TRBJ1-2; D not resolved. The CDR3 runs 14 residues. Trimming left V 5 bases short and J 5 bases short, with 15 bases between. Germline V gives CDR1 SGHVS, CDR2 FQNEAQ. The CDR3 bases are TGTGCCAGCAGCCCGGGGAGGACGGAATATGGCTACACCTTC. Its translation: CASSPGRTEYGYTF.

In its sample, this clonotype was seen many times. The CDR3 sequence: CSVATEDQETQYF. CDR3 coding DNA: TGCAGCGTTGCGACAGAAGACCAAGAGACCCAGTACTTC. The V call is TRBV29-1, the J call TRBJ2-5; D may be TRBD1 (5 bases). CDR3 length: 13 amino acids. Trimming took 4 bases from V and 0 from J, leaving 9 bases between them. Germline CDR1 SQVTM, CDR2 ANQGSEA.

This rearrangement joins TRBV7-9 to TRBJ1-1, with TRBD1 identical over 9 bases. The germline V gene has CDR1 SEHNR and CDR2 FQNEAQ (reference sequence). This CDR3 is 17 amino acids long. After removal of 4 bases from V and 0 bases from J, the junction contained 9 bases not matched to a gene. The chain's CDR3 is CASSSSRTGALNTEAFF. In DNA, the CDR3 is TGTGCCAGCAGCTCCTCCCGGACAGGGGCGCTGAACACTGAAGCTTTCTTT.

The chain combines TRBV4-2 with TRBJ1-4, with 7 bases aligning to TRBD1. Germline V gene lookup returns CDR1 LGHNA and CDR2 YNFKEQ. The CDR3 consists of 16 residues. J was trimmed by 2 bases and V by 0 bases; bases with no gene match: 3. The CDR3 region is CASSQDPRGTNEKLFF. In DNA form, the CDR3 reads TGTGCCAGCAGCCAAGACCCCAGGGGGACTAATGAAAAACTGTTTTTT.

In its sample, this clonotype was seen many times. The chain couples TRBV11-3 to TRBJ1-2; no definite D call. The ends were cut back, 3 bases at V and 1 base at J, with 15 bases in the middle. The CDR3 consists of 16 residues. Germline V gene sequence: CDR1 SGHNT, CDR2 YENEEA. CDR3 sequence (DNA): TGTGCCAGCAGCTTGGGTGCCACTACTAGTAACTATGGCTACACCTTC. Its translation: CASSLGATTSNYGYTF.

A single count supports this clonotype. With a much larger clone just one base away, this may be a read error. The CDR3: CASGLAGVTAELFF. CDR3 coding DNA: TGTGCCAGCGGGCTAGCGGGAGTTACCGCGGAGCTGTTTTTT. The chain links TRBV9 to TRBJ2-2; 10 positions agree with TRBD2. This CDR3 is built from 14 residues. Germline V lookup: CDR1 SGDLS, CDR2 YYNGEE.

There are many counts of this clonotype. The gene calls are TRBV2 and TRBJ2-1; D is undetermined. The CDR3 is 14 amino acids. The V gene's germline CDR1 is SNHLY and CDR2 FYNNEI. V was clipped by 3 bases and J by 4 bases, with 10 bases between them. DNA of the CDR3: TGTGCCAGCAGTGACGCAGGCCAATACAATGAGCAGTTCTTC. Its protein product is CASSDAGQYNEQFF.

Comments on this clonotype: Being one base from a much bigger clone, this may be a read error. Given the absence of the conserved phenylalanine or tryptophan at the CDR3 end, a read error is likely. This chain uses TRBV30 with TRBJ1-5; no clear D. V lost 1 base, J lost 3 bases, and 13 bases lay in between. The V gene's germline CDR1 is GTSNPN and CDR2 SVGIG (reference sequence). The CDR3 totals 15 residues. The CDR3 region has the DNA TGTGCCTGGAGTGCCACGACGGTCGCCAATCAGCCCCAGCATTTA. Amino acids: CAWSATTVANQPQHL.

This clonotype was seen repeatedly, ten times or more. This sequence joins TRBV29-1 and TRBJ2-5; 10 bases agree with TRBD2. With 4 bases clipped from V and 7 bases from J, the junction kept 3 bases outside the gene matches. The CDR3 extends over 12 amino acids. Looked up from germline, CDR1 is SQVTM and CDR2 is ANQGSEA. CDR3 nucleotide sequence: TGCAGCGTTGGCCCTAGCGGGAGGACCCAGTACTTC. Amino acids: CSVGPSGRTQYF.

This clonotype was recorded at least ten times. The CDR3 reads CATSDPVEVAGITGELFF. DNA of the CDR3: TGTGCCACCAGTGATCCGGTCGAGGTAGCGGGAATCACCGGGGAGCTGTTTTTT. The genes are TRBV24-1 and TRBJ2-2; 8 bases line up with TRBD2. There are 18 residues in the CDR3. With 3 bases clipped from V and 4 bases from J, the junction kept 12 bases outside the gene matches. The germline V gene encodes CDR1 KGHDR and CDR2 SFDVKD.

CDR3 coding DNA: TGCGCCAGCAGCCAAGCAGTCGACAGCTCCTATAATTCACCCCTCCACTTT. Residues: CASSQAVDSSYNSPLHF. The rearrangement joins TRBV4-1 to TRBJ1-6; D is perhaps TRBD1 (5 bases). Between the trimmed V and J ends, which lost 1 base and 0 bases, there was a span of 10 bases. The CDR3 sequence is 17 residues long. Germline loops: CDR1 MGHRA, CDR2 YSYEKL.

On this clonotype: This may be a read error: a much more frequent sequence differs by one nucleotide. Without the conserved terminal phenylalanine or tryptophan, this CDR3 likely stems from a read error. The rearrangement uses TRBV18 and TRBJ1-2; D gene ambiguous. The germline V gene has CDR1 KGHSH and CDR2 LQKENI. There are 15 residues in the CDR3. The germline V and J ends were trimmed by 2 bases and 0 bases, with 10 bases remaining between them. Here the CDR3 reads CASSPVPDTNYGYTL. CDR3 bases: TGTGCCAGCTCACCAGTGCCAGATACTAACTATGGCTACACCCTC.

This clonotype was seen many times. The chain joins TRBV3-1 to TRBJ1-6; TRBD1 might be the D (5 bases). Looked up from germline, CDR1 is LGHDT and CDR2 is YNNKEL (reference sequence). V lost 2 bases to trimming and J lost 10 bases, with 9 bases between them. The CDR3 is made up of 13 amino acids. The CDR3 DNA reads as TGTGCCAGCAGCCAACAGGGAGTATCACCCCTCCACTTT. Its protein product is CASSQQGVSPLHF.